This is a list of T cell receptor beta chains from one sample in a study of beta chain features in type 1 diabetes. TCRdb's copy holds only in-frame clones and misses some; the assay was immunoSEQ multiplex PCR. The sample consists of more than 200,000 clones, around 15% of them appearing once. The sample was naive CD4+ T cells from blood. These receptors were obtained from a man aged 25-40 years with type 1 diabetes. Each CDR3 is given with its conserved first and last residue. The order of the fields is J gene, D gene, clone size, V gene, CDR3 DNA, CDR3 protein. A D gene is named only where the DNA matches it firmly. Clone size is given for some rows only: seen once, a few or many times, or a class if the clone is expanded.

TRBJ2-7 | TRBD2 | - | TRBV7-2 | TGTGCCAGCAGCCCGGGACTAGCGGGAGTCGGCGAGCAGTACTTC | CASSPGLAGVGEQYF
TRBJ2-1 | TRBD2 | few | TRBV7-6 | TGTGCCAGCAGCTTTAGCGGGACCCGCTACAATGAGCAGTTCTTC | CASSFSGTRYNEQFF
TRBJ2-3 | - | - | TRBV21-1 | TGTGCCAGCAGCAGCCACGCCGGGACTTTTAGCACAGATACGCAGTATTTT | CASSSHAGTFSTDTQYF
TRBJ2-2 | - | - | TRBV29-1 | TGCAGCGTCCGCAGGGTCCGAGCCGGGGAGCTGTTTTTT | CSVRRVRAGELFF
TRBJ2-1 | TRBD2 | - | TRBV2 | TGTGCCAGCAGGGGGACTAGCGGGGACAATGAGCAGTTCTTC | CASRGTSGDNEQFF
TRBJ2-5 | TRBD1 | - | TRBV28 | TGTGCCAGCAGTTCGACAGGGGAGACCCAGTACTTC | CASSSTGETQYF
TRBJ1-1 | - | few | TRBV25-1 | TGTGCCAGCAGTGAATTAGGGGTGGGGGCTTTCTTT | CASSELGVGAFF
TRBJ2-7 | - | few | TRBV4-3 | TGCGCCAGCAGCCAAGAGGGACGGTTCGAGCAGTACTTC | CASSQEGRFEQYF
TRBJ2-4 | - | - | TRBV5-6 | TGTGCCAGCAGCTTGGACTTAGCCAAAAACATTCAGTACTTC | CASSLDLAKNIQYF
TRBJ2-1 | - | few | TRBV18 | TGTGCCAGCTCGTCACTAGGCAGCAATGAGCAGTTCTTC | CASSSLGSNEQFF
TRBJ2-5 | TRBD2 | few | TRBV2 | TGTGCCAGCAGTACACTAGCGGGAGGCGGGTCAGAGACCCAGTACTTC | CASSTLAGGGSETQYF
TRBJ2-5 | - | - | TRBV9 | TGTGCCAGCAGCGTAGGGTCGGCTCGGGAGACCCAGTACTTC | CASSVGSARETQYF
TRBJ2-1 | - | - | TRBV10-3 | TGTGCCATCAGTGCGGGTTACAATGAGCAGTTCTTC | CAISAGYNEQFF
TRBJ2-3 | - | few | TRBV6-5 | TGTGCCAGCAGTCCGGGAAAACGCACAGATACGCAGTATTTT | CASSPGKRTDTQYF
TRBJ1-2 | - | few | TRBV9 | TGTGCCAGCACACCGGGACGGATCTACTATGGCTACACCTTC | CASTPGRIYYGYTF
TRBJ1-1 | - | - | TRBV5-4 | TGTGCCAGCAGCCCCGCGGAGAACACTGAAGCTTTCTTT | CASSPAENTEAFF